The 22 T cell receptor beta chains reported below all come from one sample, sequenced in a study of early T cells in non-severe SARS-CoV-2 infection. One entry per CDR3 protein, called by TCRdb with MiXCR from the 5' RACE reads. The table includes more than 60,000 distinct CDR3 sequences, more than 4% detected once. Sequenced sample: whole blood. These receptors were taken from an adult who was a healthcare worker with PCR-confirmed SARS-CoV-2 infection or an uninfected control (not recorded which).

This clonotype has only a few counts. The chain links TRBV7-9 to TRBJ2-2, with D tentatively TRBD2 (6 bases). V dropped 8 bases and J dropped 4 bases, with 8 bases sitting between them. Germline V lookup: CDR1 SEHNR, CDR2 FQNEAQ (reference sequence). The CDR3 consists of 12 residues. DNA of the CDR3: TGTGCCAGCGTCGGGGGCACCGGGGAGCTGTTTTTT. Translation: CASVGGTGELFF. The full variable domain, in which reference TRBV7-9 and TRBJ2-2 provide the parts outside the CDR3, is DTGVSQNPRHKITKRGQNVTFRCDPISEHNRLYWYRQTLGQGPEFLTYFQNEAQLEKSRLLSDRFSAERPKGSFSTLEIQRTEQGDSAMYLCASVGGTGELFFGEGSRLTVL.

This clonotype was found a few times. The J gene is TRBJ2-3, the V gene TRBV18, with 8 bases matching TRBD2. Germline values: CDR1 KGHSH, CDR2 LQKENI. V trimming: 0 bases; J trimming: 4 bases; junction bases outside the gene matches: 6. The CDR3 spans 16 residues. In DNA form, the CDR3 reads TGTGCCAGCTCACCACCGTTCGGGAGGGCCGCAGATACGCAGTATTTT. Its translation is CASSPPFGRAADTQYF.

This chain connects TRBV18 to TRBJ2-2; D possibly corresponds to TRBD1 (6 bases). V gave up 0 bases and J gave up 7 bases, with 9 bases separating them. CDR3 length: 14 residues. The germline gives CDR1 KGHSH, CDR2 LQKENI. The CDR3 DNA reads TGTGCCAGCTCACCACCAACAGGGAGCGGGGAGCTGTTTTTT. As protein: CASSPPTGSGELFF.

This clonotype was detected many times. V is TRBV18 and J is TRBJ1-1; no definite D call. V dropped 0 bases and J dropped 0 bases, with 8 bases sitting between them. The CDR3 is 15 residues long. Germline V CDR1 and CDR2: KGHSH, LQKENI. For the CDR3, the DNA is TGTGCCAGCTCACCACCGGCGGGTGTGAACACTGAAGCTTTCTTT. Translating it yields CASSPPAGVNTEAFF.

This chain links TRBV18 with TRBJ2-4, with 8 bases fitting TRBD1. Germline V CDR1 and CDR2: KGHSH, LQKENI. The CDR3 spans 15 residues. Germline trimming cut 4 bases from V and 7 bases from J; bases unmatched to any gene: 9. CDR3 region: CASSQLTGETNIQYF. The CDR3 region has the DNA TGTGCCAGCTCACAGTTGACAGGGGAGACGAACATTCAGTACTTC.

This clonotype was observed a handful of times. The chain carries TRBV7-6 and TRBJ2-3; TRBD1 aligns across 9 bases. There are 18 residues in the CDR3. V gave up 5 bases and J gave up 3 bases; unmatched junction bases: 15. CDR1 is SGHVS, CDR2 FNYEAQ, per germline. DNA for the CDR3: TGTGCCAGCAGCCTGACGTTTTTGGCGGGGACAGGGACAGATACGCAGTATTTT. Its translation: CASSLTFLAGTGTDTQYF.

This clonotype was seen ten or more times. J is TRBJ2-1 and V is TRBV6-2 or TRBV6-3, with 7 nucleotides matching TRBD2. Germline loops: CDR1 MNHEY, CDR2 SVGEGT. Unmatched junction bases numbered 10, after V lost 5 bases and J lost 9 bases. This CDR3 spans 14 amino acids. CDR3 nucleotides: TGTGCCAGCAGTAGCGGGACTCTTTATCGTGAGCAGTTCTTC. Translation: CASSSGTLYREQFF.

This clonotype showed up many times. The V gene is TRBV5-1, the J gene TRBJ1-5, with a tentative D call TRBD1 (5 bases). V dropped 2 bases and J dropped 10 bases, with 10 bases sitting between them. This CDR3 comprises 12 residues. Germline values: CDR1 SGHRS, CDR2 YFSETQ. CDR3 nucleotides: TGCGCCAGCAGCTTAACAGGCGACCCCCAGCATTTT. Encoded protein: CASSLTGDPQHF.

CDR3 in amino acids: CASSSDGSYGYTF. CDR3 DNA: TGCGCCAGCAGCTCGGACGGTTCATATGGCTACACCTTC. The rearrangement joins TRBV5-1 to TRBJ1-2; D not resolved. The CDR3 extends over 13 amino acids. V lost 3 bases to trimming and J lost 5 bases, with 11 bases between them. Germline V gene sequence: CDR1 SGHRS, CDR2 YFSETQ.

This clonotype came up many times. This chain joins TRBV7-6 and TRBJ2-4; D is unclear. V was clipped by 1 base and J by 1 base, with 11 bases between them. Germline-derived CDR1 and CDR2 are SGHVS and FNYEAQ. The CDR3 is made up of 16 amino acids. CDR3 region: CASSLEAGGAKNIQYF. The CDR3 bases are TGTGCCAGCAGCTTAGAGGCAGGTGGTGCCAAAAACATTCAGTACTTC. Full variable domain (outside the CDR3, taken from reference TRBV7-6 and TRBJ2-4): GAGVSQSPRYKVTKRGQDVALRCDPISGHVSLYWYRQALGQGPEFLTYFNYEAQQDKSGLPNDRFSAERPEGSISTLTIQRTEQRDSAMYRCASSLEAGGAKNIQYFGAGTRLSVL.

This clonotype was recorded many times. The chain is built from TRBV28 and TRBJ1-3; 7 nucleotides match TRBD1. The CDR3 runs to 16 residues. CDR1 MDHEN and CDR2 SYDVKM come from the germline V gene. V shed 5 bases, J shed 2 bases, and the junction held 9 bases outside the gene matches. CDR3 sequence reads: CASSPRQGTAGNTIYF. The CDR3 region has the DNA TGTGCCAGCAGTCCACGACAGGGCACCGCTGGAAACACCATATATTTT.

This sequence joins TRBV13 and TRBJ2-1, with 10 bases lining up with TRBD2. The germline gives CDR1 PRHDT, CDR2 FYEKMQ (reference sequence). This CDR3 contains 16 residues. Trimming at V came to 5 bases and at J to 6 bases, leaving 10 bases not matched to a gene. In nucleotides, the CDR3 is TGTGCCAGCAGCGCCAGCGGGAGGGCCGTAGGCAATGAGCAGTTCTTC. This codes for CASSASGRAVGNEQFF.

J is TRBJ2-4 and V is TRBV2; perhaps TRBD1 as D (5 bases). Trimming cost V 5 bases and J 3 bases, with 8 bases left between them. In germline, CDR1 is SNHLY, CDR2 FYNNEI. The CDR3 covers 13 residues. The CDR3 nucleotides are TGTGCCAGCAGTTGGGGCAGCAAAAACATTCAGTACTTC. This encodes CASSWGSKNIQYF.

A few counts support this clonotype. The chain has TRBV5-5 and TRBJ2-7; D remains unclear. The CDR3 loop spans 11 amino acids. Germline V CDR1 and CDR2: SGHKS, YYEKEE (reference sequence). V shed 5 bases and J shed 7 bases, with 10 bases lying between them. CDR3 sequence reads: CASRKEREQYF. The DNA of the CDR3 is TGTGCCAGCAGGAAGGAACGGGAGCAGTACTTC.

V gene TRBV2 combines with J gene TRBJ2-1; weak D call: TRBD2 (6 bases). There are 14 residues in the CDR3. Germline CDR1 SNHLY, CDR2 FYNNEI. Between the trimmed V and J ends, which lost 8 bases and 7 bases, there was a span of 18 bases. CDR3 DNA sequence: TGTGCCAGCCCAGGCCTTAGCGGTTGGAATGAGCAGTTCTTC. It specifies CASPGLSGWNEQFF.

This clonotype turned up a few times. The chain employs TRBV12-3 or TRBV12-4 and TRBJ2-5; 12 positions agree with TRBD1. V shed 6 bases, J shed 4 bases, and the junction held 9 bases outside the gene matches. The CDR3 covers 16 residues. DNA for the CDR3: TGTGCCAGCAGCATTATGGGACAGGGGGCGGGAGAGACCCAGTACTTC. Its protein is CASSIMGQGAGETQYF.

This clonotype was counted at least ten times. The rearrangement joins TRBV5-4 to TRBJ2-5; a possible D gene is TRBD2 (5 bases). Germline CDR1 SGHNT, CDR2 YYREEE (reference sequence). This CDR3 has 15 residues. Between the trimmed V and J ends, which lost 4 bases and 5 bases, there was a span of 18 bases. The CDR3 coding sequence is TGTGCCAGCAGCCTGGGCCCTTCCGGGGAGGAGACCCAGTACTTC. Amino acid sequence: CASSLGPSGEETQYF.

This clonotype was seen ten or more times. CDR3: CSASQQYEQFF. The CDR3 nucleotides are TGCAGTGCTAGTCAACAGTATGAGCAGTTCTTC. J is TRBJ2-1 and V is TRBV20-1; D unresolved. In germline, CDR1 is DFQATT, CDR2 SNEGSKA (reference sequence). This CDR3 comprises 11 residues. Trimming left V 3 bases short and J 8 bases short, with 8 bases between.

The chain joins TRBV20-1 to TRBJ2-3, with TRBD2 as a possible D gene (5 bases). CDR1 DFQATT and CDR2 SNEGSKA come from the germline V gene (reference sequence). This CDR3 spans 14 amino acids. Trimming removed 1 base from V and 2 bases from J, with 10 bases in between. In DNA form, the CDR3 reads TGCAGTGCTAGAGTATGGGGAGACACAGATACGCAGTATTTT. This encodes CSARVWGDTDTQYF.

This clonotype came up many times. The gene calls are TRBV2 and TRBJ2-4; D perhaps matches TRBD2 (6 bases). CDR1 and CDR2 (germline): SNHLY, FYNNEI. Trimming removed 3 bases at V and 7 bases at J, with 13 bases between. The CDR3 has 14 residues. Written as DNA, the CDR3 is TGTGCCAGCAGTGACGTGGGAGGAACGAACATTCAGTACTTC. Translating gives CASSDVGGTNIQYF.

This clonotype was recorded many times. This chain links TRBV19 with TRBJ2-1; no definite D call. Trimming removed 1 base at V and 9 bases at J, with 16 bases between. CDR1 is LNHDA and CDR2 is SQIVND in the germline V gene (reference sequence). The CDR3 contains 15 residues. The CDR3, as DNA: TGTGCCAGTAGTATAGGGCCACCGACTGTCAGTGAGCAGTTCTTC. Its translation: CASSIGPPTVSEQFF.

This clonotype was picked up a small number of times. The V and J genes are TRBV29-1 and TRBJ2-7; D might be TRBD1 (6 bases). The V gene lost 5 bases and the J gene lost 5 bases, with 19 bases spanning the gap. Germline V CDR1 and CDR2: SQVTM, ANQGSEA. The CDR3 has 14 amino acids. The CDR3, as DNA: TGCAGCGTTTTAGCTCGGGACATTATCCACGAGCAGTACTTC. It is translated as CSVLARDIIHEQYF.